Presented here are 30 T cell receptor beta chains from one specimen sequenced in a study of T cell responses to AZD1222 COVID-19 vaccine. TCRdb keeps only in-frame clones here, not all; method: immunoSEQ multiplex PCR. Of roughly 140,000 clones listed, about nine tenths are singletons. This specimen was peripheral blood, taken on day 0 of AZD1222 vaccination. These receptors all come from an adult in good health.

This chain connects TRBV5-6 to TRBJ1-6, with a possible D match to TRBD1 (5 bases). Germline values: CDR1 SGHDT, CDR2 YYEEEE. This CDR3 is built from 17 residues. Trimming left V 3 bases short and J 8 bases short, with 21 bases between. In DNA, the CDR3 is TGTGCCAGCAGCTGGGGCCGGGGCCGAGGGGTGGATTCACCCCTCCACTTT. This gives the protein CASSWGRGRGVDSPLHF.

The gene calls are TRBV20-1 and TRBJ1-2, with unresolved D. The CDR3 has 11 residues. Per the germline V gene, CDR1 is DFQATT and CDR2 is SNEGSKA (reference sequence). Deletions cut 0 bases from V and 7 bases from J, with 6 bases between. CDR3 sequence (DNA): TGCAGTGCTAGAGATGGCGGTGGCTACACCTTC. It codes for CSARDGGGYTF.

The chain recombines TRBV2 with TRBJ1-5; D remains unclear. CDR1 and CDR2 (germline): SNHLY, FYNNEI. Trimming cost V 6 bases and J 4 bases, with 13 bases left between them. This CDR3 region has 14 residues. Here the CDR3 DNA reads TGTGCCAGCAGGGGAGTGTTCGGGAATCAGCCCCAGCATTTT. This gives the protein CASRGVFGNQPQHF.

CDR3 loop: CASSSSPGTANTEAFF. In nucleotides, the CDR3 is TGTGCCAGCAGTTCTTCTCCCGGGACGGCTAACACTGAAGCTTTCTTT. The chain links TRBV27 to TRBJ1-1; D may be TRBD1 (5 bases). This CDR3 contains 16 residues. Germline V gives CDR1 MNHEY, CDR2 SMNVEV (reference sequence). V lost 4 bases and J lost 2, with 17 bases in between.

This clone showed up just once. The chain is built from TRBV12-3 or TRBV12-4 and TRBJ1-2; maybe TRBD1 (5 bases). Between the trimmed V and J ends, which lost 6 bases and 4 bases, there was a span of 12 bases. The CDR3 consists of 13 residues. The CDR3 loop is CASRATGLYGYTF. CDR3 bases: TGTGCCAGCAGAGCCACAGGCCTCTATGGCTACACCTTC.

The CDR3 loop is CASARQGQGDTEAFF. The CDR3 DNA reads TGTGCCAGCGCCCGCCAAGGACAGGGGGACACTGAAGCTTTCTTT. The chain has TRBV2 and TRBJ1-1; 10 nucleotides align to TRBD1. J was trimmed by 3 bases and V by 8 bases; bases with no gene match: 9. CDR1 and CDR2 from the germline V gene are SNHLY and FYNNEI. There are 15 residues in the CDR3.

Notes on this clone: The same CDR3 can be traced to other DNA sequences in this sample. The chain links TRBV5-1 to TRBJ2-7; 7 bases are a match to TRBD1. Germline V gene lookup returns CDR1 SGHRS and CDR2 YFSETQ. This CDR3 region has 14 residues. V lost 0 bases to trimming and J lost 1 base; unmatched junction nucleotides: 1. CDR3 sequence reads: CASSLDRGSYEQYF. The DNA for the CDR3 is TGCGCCAGCAGCTTGGACAGGGGTTCCTACGAGCAGTACTTC.

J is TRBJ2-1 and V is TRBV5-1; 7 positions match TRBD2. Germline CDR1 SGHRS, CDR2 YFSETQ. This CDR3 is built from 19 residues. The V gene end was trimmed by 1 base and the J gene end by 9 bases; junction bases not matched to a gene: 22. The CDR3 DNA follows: TGCGCCAGCAGCTTGAGGCCGCGTGGCCTAGCGGCCAAAGCAAGTGAGCAGTTCTTC. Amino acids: CASSLRPRGLAAKASEQFF.

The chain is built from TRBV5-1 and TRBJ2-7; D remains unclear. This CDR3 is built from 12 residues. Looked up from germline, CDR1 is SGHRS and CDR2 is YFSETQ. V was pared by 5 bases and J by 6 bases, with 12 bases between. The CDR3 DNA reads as TGCGCCAGCAGAGATGGGTTTCGCGAGCAGTACTTC. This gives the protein CASRDGFREQYF.

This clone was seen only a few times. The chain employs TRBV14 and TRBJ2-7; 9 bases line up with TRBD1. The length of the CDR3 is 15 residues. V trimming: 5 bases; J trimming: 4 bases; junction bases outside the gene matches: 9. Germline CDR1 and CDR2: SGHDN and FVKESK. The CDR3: CASSSLRDRAYEQYF. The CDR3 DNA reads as TGTGCCAGCAGCTCACTCCGGGACAGGGCGTACGAGCAGTACTTC.

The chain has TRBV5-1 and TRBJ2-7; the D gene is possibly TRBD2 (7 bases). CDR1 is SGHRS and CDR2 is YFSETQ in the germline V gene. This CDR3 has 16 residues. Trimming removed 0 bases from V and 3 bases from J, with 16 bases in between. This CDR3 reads CASSLVGGGPYYEQYF. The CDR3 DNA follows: TGCGCCAGCAGCTTGGTAGGGGGAGGGCCCTACTACGAGCAGTACTTC.

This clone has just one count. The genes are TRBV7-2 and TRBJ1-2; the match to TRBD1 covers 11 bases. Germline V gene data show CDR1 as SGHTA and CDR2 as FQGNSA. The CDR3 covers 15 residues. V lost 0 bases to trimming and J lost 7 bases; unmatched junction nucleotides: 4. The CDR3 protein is CASSLAGQGALGYTF. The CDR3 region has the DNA TGTGCCAGCAGCTTAGCTGGACAGGGGGCGCTTGGCTACACCTTC.

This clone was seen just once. CDR3 loop: CASSVGTSGWYNEQFF. CDR3 bases: TGTGCCAGCAGCGTAGGTACTAGCGGGTGGTACAATGAGCAGTTCTTC. This chain connects TRBV9 to TRBJ2-1; 9 bases are a match to TRBD2. The CDR3 is made up of 16 amino acids. Germline V gene sequence: CDR1 SGDLS, CDR2 YYNGEE. Germline trimming cut 0 bases from V and 4 bases from J; bases unmatched to any gene: 5.

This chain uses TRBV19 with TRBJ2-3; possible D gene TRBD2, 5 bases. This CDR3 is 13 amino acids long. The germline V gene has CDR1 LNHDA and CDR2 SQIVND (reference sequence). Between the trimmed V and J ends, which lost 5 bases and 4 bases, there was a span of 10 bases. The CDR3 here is CASSPFGADTQYF. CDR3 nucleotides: TGTGCCAGTAGTCCCTTCGGGGCAGATACGCAGTATTTT. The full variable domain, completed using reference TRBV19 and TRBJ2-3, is DGGITQSPKYLFRKEGQNVTLSCEQNLNHDAMYWYRQDPGQGLRLIYYSQIVNDFQKGDIAEGYSVSREKKESFPLTVTSAQKNPTAFYLCASSPFGADTQYFGPGTRLTVL.

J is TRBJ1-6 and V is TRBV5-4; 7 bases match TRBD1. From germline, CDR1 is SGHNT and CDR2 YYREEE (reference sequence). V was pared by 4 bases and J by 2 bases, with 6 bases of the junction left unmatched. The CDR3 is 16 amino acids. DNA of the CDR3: TGTGCCAGCAGCCCGGCGCAGGGGGCCTATAATTCACCCCTCCACTTT. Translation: CASSPAQGAYNSPLHF.

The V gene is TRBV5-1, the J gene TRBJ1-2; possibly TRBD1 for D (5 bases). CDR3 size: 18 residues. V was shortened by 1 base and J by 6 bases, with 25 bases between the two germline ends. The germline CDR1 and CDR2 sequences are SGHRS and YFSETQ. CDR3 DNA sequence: TGCGCCAGCAGCTTGAGGGGTGAGCGAAGTCCCGAAGAGGATGGCTACACCTTC. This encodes CASSLRGERSPEEDGYTF.

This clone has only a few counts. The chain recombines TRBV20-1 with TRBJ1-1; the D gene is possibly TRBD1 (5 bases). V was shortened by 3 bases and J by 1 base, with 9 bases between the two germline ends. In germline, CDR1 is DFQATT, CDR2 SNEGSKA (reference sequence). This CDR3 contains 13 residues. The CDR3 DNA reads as TGCAGTGCTAGTACTACAGGGAACACTGAAGCTTTCTTT. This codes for CSASTTGNTEAFF.

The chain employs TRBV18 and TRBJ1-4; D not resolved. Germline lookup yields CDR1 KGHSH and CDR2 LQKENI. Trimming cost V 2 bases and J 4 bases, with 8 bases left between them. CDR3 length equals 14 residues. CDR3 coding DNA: TGTGCCAGCTCACCAGGATTAAATAATGAAAAACTGTTTTTT. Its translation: CASSPGLNNEKLFF.

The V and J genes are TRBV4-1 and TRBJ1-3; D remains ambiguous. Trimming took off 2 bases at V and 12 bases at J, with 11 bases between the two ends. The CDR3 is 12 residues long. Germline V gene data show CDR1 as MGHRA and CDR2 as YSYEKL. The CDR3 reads CASSQRGLDIYF. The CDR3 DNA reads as TGCGCCAGCAGCCAACGCGGTTTAGACATATATTTT.

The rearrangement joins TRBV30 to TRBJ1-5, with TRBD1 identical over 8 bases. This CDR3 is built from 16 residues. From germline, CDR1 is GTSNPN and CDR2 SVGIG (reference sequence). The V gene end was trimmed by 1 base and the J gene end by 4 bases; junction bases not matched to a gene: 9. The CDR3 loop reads CAWSALGQVRNQPQHF. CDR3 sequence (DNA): TGTGCCTGGAGTGCTCTGGGACAGGTGCGGAATCAGCCCCAGCATTTT.

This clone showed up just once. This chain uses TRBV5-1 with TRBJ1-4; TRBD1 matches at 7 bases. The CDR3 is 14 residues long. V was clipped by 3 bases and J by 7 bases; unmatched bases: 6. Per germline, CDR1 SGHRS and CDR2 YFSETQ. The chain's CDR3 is CASSSTGSGEKLFF. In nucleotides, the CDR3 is TGCGCCAGCAGCTCGACAGGGTCCGGTGAAAAACTGTTTTTT.

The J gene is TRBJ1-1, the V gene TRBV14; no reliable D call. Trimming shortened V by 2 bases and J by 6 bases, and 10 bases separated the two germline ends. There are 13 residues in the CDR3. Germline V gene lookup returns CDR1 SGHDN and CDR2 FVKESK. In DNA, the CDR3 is TGTGCCAGCAGCCAACAAGGGTTCGCTGAAGCTTTCTTT. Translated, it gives CASSQQGFAEAFF.

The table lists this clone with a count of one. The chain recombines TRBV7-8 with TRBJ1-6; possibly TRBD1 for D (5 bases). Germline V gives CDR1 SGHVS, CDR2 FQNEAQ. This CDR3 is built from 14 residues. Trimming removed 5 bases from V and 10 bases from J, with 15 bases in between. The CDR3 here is CASSAGRVSSPLHF. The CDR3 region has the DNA TGTGCCAGCAGCGCGGGACGAGTCAGCTCACCCCTCCACTTT.

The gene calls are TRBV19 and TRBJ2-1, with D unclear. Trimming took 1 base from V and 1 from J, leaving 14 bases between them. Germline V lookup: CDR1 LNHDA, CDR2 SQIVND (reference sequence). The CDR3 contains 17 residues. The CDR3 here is CASSIARSHASYNEQFF. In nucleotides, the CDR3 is TGTGCCAGTAGTATAGCACGCTCCCATGCTTCCTACAATGAGCAGTTCTTC.

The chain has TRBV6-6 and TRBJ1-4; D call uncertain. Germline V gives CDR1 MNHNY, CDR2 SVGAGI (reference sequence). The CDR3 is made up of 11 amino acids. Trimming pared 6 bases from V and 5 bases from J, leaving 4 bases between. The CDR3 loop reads CASSSNEKLFF. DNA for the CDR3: TGTGCCAGCAGCTCGAATGAAAAACTGTTTTTT.

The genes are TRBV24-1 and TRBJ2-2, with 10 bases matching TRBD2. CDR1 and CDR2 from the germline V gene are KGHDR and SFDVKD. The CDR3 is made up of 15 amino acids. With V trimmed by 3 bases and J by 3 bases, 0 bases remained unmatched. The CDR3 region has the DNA TGTGCCACCAGTGATAGCGGGAGGGACACCGGGGAGCTGTTTTTT. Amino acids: CATSDSGRDTGELFF.

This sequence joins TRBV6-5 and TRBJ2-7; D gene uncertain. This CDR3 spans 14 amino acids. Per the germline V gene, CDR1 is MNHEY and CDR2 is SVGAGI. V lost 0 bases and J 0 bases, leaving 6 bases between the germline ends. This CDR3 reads CASSYSYNSYEQYF. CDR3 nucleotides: TGTGCCAGCAGTTACTCGTACAACTCCTACGAGCAGTACTTC.

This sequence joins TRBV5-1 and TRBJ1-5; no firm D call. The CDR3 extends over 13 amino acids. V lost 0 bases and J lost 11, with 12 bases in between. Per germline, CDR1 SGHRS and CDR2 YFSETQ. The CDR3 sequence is CASSLEGPLAQHF. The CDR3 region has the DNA TGCGCCAGCAGCTTGGAGGGCCCCTTGGCCCAGCATTTT.

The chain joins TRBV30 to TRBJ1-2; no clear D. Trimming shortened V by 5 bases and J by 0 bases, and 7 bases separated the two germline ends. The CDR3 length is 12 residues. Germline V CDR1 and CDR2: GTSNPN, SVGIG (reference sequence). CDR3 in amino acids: CAWGVSNYGYTF. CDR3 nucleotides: TGTGCCTGGGGAGTCTCTAACTATGGCTACACCTTC.

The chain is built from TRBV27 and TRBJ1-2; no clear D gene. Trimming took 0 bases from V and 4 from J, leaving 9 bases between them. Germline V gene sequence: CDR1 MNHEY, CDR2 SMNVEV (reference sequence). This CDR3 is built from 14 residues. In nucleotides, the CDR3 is TGTGCCAGCAGTTTATCGGGGAGTGTCTATGGCTACACCTTC. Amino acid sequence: CASSLSGSVYGYTF.